The next 30 T cell receptor beta chains were all read from a single sample in a study of cytomegalovirus exposure and HLA in healthy donors. It was with 60 Vbeta and 13 Jbeta primers that the PCR ran. The protocol was immunoSEQ multiplex PCR, while the TCRdb copy is restricted to in-frame clones and leaves out a portion. The table shows 85,000 to 100,000 clones, with more than 65% occurring only once. The sample consisted of PBMCs. Source of these receptors: a girl aged 2-9 years in good health and CMV-seropositive.

This clone was counted a single time. The V call is TRBV7-9, the J call TRBJ1-2; the D is unclear. Between the trimmed V and J ends, which lost 5 bases and 2 bases, there was a span of 12 bases. This CDR3 has 14 residues. Looked up from germline, CDR1 is SEHNR and CDR2 is FQNEAQ (reference sequence). CDR3 in amino acids: CASSEAVQNYGYTF. As DNA, the CDR3 is TGTGCCAGCAGCGAAGCGGTCCAGAACTATGGCTACACCTTC.

The sample holds one count of this clone. The rearrangement links TRBV28 to TRBJ1-1; tentatively, D is TRBD1 (5 bases). The V gene's germline CDR1 is MDHEN and CDR2 SYDVKM. The V end was cut by 6 bases, the J end by 2 bases, with 16 bases between. There are 15 residues in the CDR3. CDR3 in DNA: TGTGCCAGCAGAATTAGCGGGGGAACTAACACTGAAGCTTTCTTT. As protein: CASRISGGTNTEAFF.

This clone was observed a single time. This sequence joins TRBV28 and TRBJ1-2, with 10 bases identical to TRBD1. Germline CDR1 and CDR2: MDHEN and SYDVKM. The CDR3 spans 14 residues. V shed 5 bases, J shed 5 bases, and the junction held 5 bases outside the gene matches. The DNA of the CDR3 is TGTGCCAGCAGTCAGACAGGGGGCTATTATGGCTACACCTTC. Translation: CASSQTGGYYGYTF.

The rearrangement links TRBV18 to TRBJ2-7; 9 bases line up with TRBD2. The V and J ends lost 3 bases and 0 bases, in that order; junction bases with no gene match: 6. Germline CDR1 is KGHSH and CDR2 is LQKENI. This CDR3 has 16 amino acids. In DNA, the CDR3 is TGTGCCAGCTCACCGACTAGCGGTAGGAGCTCCTACGAGCAGTACTTC. Amino acid sequence: CASSPTSGRSSYEQYF.

This clone came up a few times. The chain employs TRBV27 and TRBJ1-2, with D perhaps matching TRBD1 (5 bases). The V end lost 8 bases, the J end lost 8 bases, and 12 bases lay between the germline ends. The CDR3 is 11 residues long. CDR1 is MNHEY, CDR2 SMNVEV, per germline (reference sequence). The CDR3 sequence is CASWGVGGYTF. The CDR3 nucleotides read TGTGCCAGCTGGGGGGTGGGCGGCTACACCTTC.

The J gene is TRBJ2-7, the V gene TRBV27; a possible D gene is TRBD2 (5 bases). The CDR3 has 12 residues. V gave up 6 bases and J gave up 3 bases, with 9 bases separating them. Germline lookup yields CDR1 MNHEY and CDR2 SMNVEV (reference sequence). CDR3 bases: TGTGCCAGCAGACGAGGGTACTACGAGCAGTACTTC. Encoded protein: CASRRGYYEQYF.

The chain combines TRBV6-5 with TRBJ1-2; TRBD1 might be the D (5 bases). This CDR3 region has 12 residues. Germline-derived CDR1 and CDR2 are MNHEY and SVGAGI. Trimming stripped 5 bases from V and 2 bases from J, with 6 bases between. CDR3 sequence reads: CASSDRNYGYTF. In DNA form, the CDR3 reads TGTGCCAGCAGTGACAGAAACTATGGCTACACCTTC.

The chain combines TRBV28 with TRBJ2-1; D call uncertain. The CDR3 contains 13 residues. Trimming removed 6 bases from V and 7 bases from J, with 13 bases in between. Germline lookup yields CDR1 MDHEN and CDR2 SYDVKM. The CDR3 DNA sequence: TGTGCCAGCAGACAGCCGACAAGAAATGAGCAGTTCTTC. As protein: CASRQPTRNEQFF.

CDR3 region: CASSFGDNEQFF. The CDR3, as DNA: TGTGCCAGCAGCTTCGGGGACAATGAGCAGTTCTTC. The chain couples TRBV7-9 to TRBJ2-1, with a weak D call TRBD2 (5 bases). Germline V lookup: CDR1 SEHNR, CDR2 FQNEAQ (reference sequence). The CDR3 is 12 residues long. V was cut by 3 bases and J by 5 bases, with 5 bases left in between.

V and J are TRBV6-5 and TRBJ2-7, with TRBD1 matching 9 bases. CDR3 length: 14 residues. Germline V gene sequence: CDR1 MNHEY, CDR2 SVGAGI. Losses at the gene ends were 4 bases for V and 4 bases for J; bases not matched to a gene: 5. The CDR3 protein is CASSLGTGIYEQYF. The CDR3 bases are TGTGCCAGCAGTTTGGGGACAGGGATTTACGAGCAGTACTTC.

The chain has TRBV30 and TRBJ2-7, with D maybe TRBD2 (5 bases). Germline CDR1 reads GTSNPN; CDR2 reads SVGIG (reference sequence). The V end lost 3 bases, the J end lost 4 bases, and 10 bases lay between the germline ends. CDR3 length equals 12 residues. DNA of the CDR3: TGTGCCTGGAGCGAATCGGGGTACGAGCAGTACTTC. Protein sequence: CAWSESGYEQYF.

This clone was recorded a few times. The chain employs TRBV6-1 and TRBJ1-2; D unclear. The germline V gene has CDR1 MNHNS and CDR2 SASEGT. This CDR3 comprises 11 residues. V lost 7 bases, J lost 8 bases, and 11 bases lay in between. This chain's CDR3 is CASKEEQGYTF. The DNA of the CDR3 is TGTGCCAGCAAGGAGGAACAAGGCTACACCTTC.

The chain carries TRBV5-1 and TRBJ2-1; D is possibly TRBD1 (6 bases). Germline V gene sequence: CDR1 SGHRS, CDR2 YFSETQ. Trimming took off 2 bases at V and 6 bases at J, with 24 bases between the two ends. The CDR3 sequence is 18 residues long. Here the CDR3 DNA reads TGCGCCAGCAGCTTCAGTGTTGGGGGCAAAGGATTCCCCAATGAGCAGTTCTTC. Residues: CASSFSVGGKGFPNEQFF.

This chain connects TRBV28 to TRBJ2-5, with unresolved D. Germline lookup yields CDR1 MDHEN and CDR2 SYDVKM. Trimming stripped 3 bases from V and 4 bases from J, with 9 bases between. The CDR3 is 13 amino acids. CDR3 loop: CASSLVLRETQYF. CDR3 sequence (DNA): TGTGCCAGCAGTTTGGTCCTGCGAGAGACCCAGTACTTC.

The chain joins TRBV2 to TRBJ1-1; maybe TRBD1 (5 bases). V gave up 1 base and J gave up 5 bases, with 14 bases separating them. This CDR3 contains 15 residues. Germline CDR1 and CDR2: SNHLY and FYNNEI. CDR3 DNA sequence: TGTGCCAGCAGTGAAGGGCTGGGCAGGGCTACTGAAGCTTTCTTT. Translation: CASSEGLGRATEAFF.

The chain is built from TRBV6-5 and TRBJ2-1; 10 bases match TRBD2. The CDR3 extends over 16 amino acids. J lost 7 bases, V lost 4 bases, and 10 bases had no gene match. Germline V gene lookup returns CDR1 MNHEY and CDR2 SVGAGI. The DNA of the CDR3 is TGTGCCAGCAGTTTGACTAGCGGGTACCGTGGGAATGAGCAGTTCTTC. Residues: CASSLTSGYRGNEQFF.

The rearrangement uses TRBV9 and TRBJ2-5; TRBD2 is a possible D gene (6 bases). Looked up from germline, CDR1 is SGDLS and CDR2 is YYNGEE. The CDR3 runs 13 residues. V was cut by 0 bases and J by 4 bases, with 7 bases left in between. The chain's CDR3 is CASSVAGAETQYF. The CDR3 coding sequence is TGTGCCAGCAGCGTAGCGGGAGCAGAGACCCAGTACTTC. Using reference TRBV9 and TRBJ2-5 for the parts outside the CDR3, the full variable domain is DSGVTQTPKHLITATGQRVTLRCSPRSGDLSVYWYQQSLDQGLQFLIQYYNGEERAKGNILERFSAQQFPDLHSELNLSSLELGDSALYFCASSVAGAETQYFGPGTRLLVL.

The chain combines TRBV27 with TRBJ1-1, with 7 bases fitting TRBD1. CDR1 MNHEY and CDR2 SMNVEV come from the germline V gene (reference sequence). Losses at the gene ends were 7 bases for V and 6 bases for J; bases not matched to a gene: 8. There are 13 residues in the CDR3. The CDR3 loop is CASKVKGASEAFF. Here the CDR3 DNA reads TGTGCCAGCAAAGTGAAGGGGGCGTCTGAAGCTTTCTTT.

The chain employs TRBV27 and TRBJ1-2; D is ambiguous. Trimming removed 4 bases from V and 2 bases from J, with 8 bases in between. This CDR3 is 13 amino acids long. CDR1 and CDR2 from the germline V gene are MNHEY and SMNVEV (reference sequence). CDR3: CASSSSGNYGYTF. The CDR3 coding sequence is TGTGCCAGCAGTTCCTCGGGGAACTATGGCTACACCTTC.

J is TRBJ2-7 and V is TRBV5-1; the match to TRBD1 covers 9 bases. The CDR3 sequence is 15 residues long. Germline CDR1 SGHRS, CDR2 YFSETQ. J lost 5 bases, V lost 4 bases, and 10 bases had no gene match. The CDR3 reads CASSIGQGWVNEQYF. CDR3 sequence (DNA): TGCGCCAGCAGCATAGGACAGGGGTGGGTGAACGAGCAGTACTTC.

This chain connects TRBV6-5 to TRBJ2-7; perhaps TRBD2 as D (6 bases). The germline gives CDR1 MNHEY, CDR2 SVGAGI. The CDR3 loop spans 13 amino acids. Trimming removed 4 bases from V and 6 bases from J, with 13 bases in between. The CDR3 DNA is TGTGCCAGCAGTTGGTCAGGGAGGAGCGAGCAGTACTTC. It specifies CASSWSGRSEQYF.

The chain recombines TRBV10-1 with TRBJ2-7; D uncertain. This CDR3 comprises 14 residues. Germline values: CDR1 WNHNN, CDR2 SYGVQD (reference sequence). Trimming stripped 0 bases from V and 2 bases from J, with 8 bases between. The CDR3 here is CASSESAEPYEQYF. CDR3 DNA: TGCGCCAGCAGTGAGTCGGCAGAACCCTACGAGCAGTACTTC.

This clone has just a few counts. The CDR3 nucleotides are TGTGCCATCAGTGTGGGGGGAAATCAGCCCCAGCATTTT. Amino acid sequence: CAISVGGNQPQHF. V and J are TRBV10-3 and TRBJ1-5, with a weak D call TRBD1 (5 bases). V was shortened by 4 bases and J by 4 bases, with 8 bases between the two germline ends. CDR1 ENHRY and CDR2 SYGVKD come from the germline V gene. The CDR3 consists of 13 residues.

The table lists this clone with a count of one. The chain links TRBV27 to TRBJ2-7, with 9 bases that match TRBD2. Germline values: CDR1 MNHEY, CDR2 SMNVEV (reference sequence). The CDR3 runs 16 residues. The J segment lost 6 bases and the V segment lost 6 bases, leaving 15 bases of the junction unmatched. Here the CDR3 reads CASSPRTGTSSAEQYF. The CDR3 nucleotides read TGTGCCAGCAGCCCCCGAACCGGGACTAGCTCCGCCGAGCAGTACTTC.

The chain employs TRBV18 and TRBJ2-2; tentatively, D is TRBD2 (6 bases). The V gene's germline CDR1 is KGHSH and CDR2 LQKENI. The V end was cut by 8 bases, the J end by 2 bases, with 12 bases between. This CDR3 is 14 amino acids long. CDR3 nucleotide sequence: TGTGCCAGCCCAACCGGGACTAACACCGGGGAGCTGTTTTTT. As protein: CASPTGTNTGELFF.

About this clone: One junction end does not reproduce the germline sequence, and a read error may be involved. The rearrangement joins TRBV7-9 to TRBJ2-7; 7 bases match TRBD2. This CDR3 region has 15 residues. CDR1 SEHNR and CDR2 FQNEAQ come from the germline V gene (reference sequence). CDR3 sequence (DNA): TGTGCCGGCAGCTCCTCCGGGACTACCTCCTACGAGCAGTACTTC. It codes for CAGSSSGTTSYEQYF.

The table lists this clone with a count of one. Relative to the germline gene, one junction end is altered; a read error may explain this. This sample includes further DNA sequences coding for the same CDR3. The chain carries TRBV30 and TRBJ2-2; possibly TRBD1 or TRBD2 for D (5 bases each). The CDR3 length is 15 residues. The germline V gene encodes CDR1 GTSNPN and CDR2 SVGIG (reference sequence). The CDR3 nucleotides are TGCGCCTGGAGGCAAACAGGTCGGAACACCGGGGAGCTGTTTTTT. Its translation is CAWRQTGRNTGELFF.

In its sample, this clone was seen a few times. The rearrangement links TRBV15 to TRBJ2-5; unclear D gene. V shed 2 bases and J shed 2 bases, with 9 bases lying between them. The CDR3 has 14 amino acids. Germline lookup yields CDR1 LNHNV and CDR2 YYDKDF (reference sequence). The CDR3 here is CATSRPPDQETQYF. The CDR3 DNA is TGTGCCACCAGCAGACCCCCAGATCAAGAGACCCAGTACTTC.

V and J are TRBV29-1 and TRBJ2-1; no reliable D call. From germline, CDR1 is SQVTM and CDR2 ANQGSEA. The CDR3 length is 14 residues. V shed 4 bases and J shed 0 bases, with 10 bases lying between them. The CDR3 reads CSVGYSSSYNEQFF. The CDR3 nucleotides are TGCAGCGTTGGCTACTCGAGCTCCTACAATGAGCAGTTCTTC.

The rearrangement uses TRBV2 and TRBJ2-1, with D perhaps TRBD1 (9 bases). Deletions cut 7 bases from V and 3 bases from J, with 16 bases between. The CDR3 is 15 residues long. Germline V gene data show CDR1 as SNHLY and CDR2 as FYNNEI. The CDR3 DNA reads as TGTGCCAGCACGGGGGGGACAGGGTTCTACAATGAGCAGTTCTTC. Translated, it gives CASTGGTGFYNEQFF. The full variable domain, in which reference TRBV2 and TRBJ2-1 provide the parts outside the CDR3, is EPEVTQTPSHQVTQMGQEVILRCVPISNHLYFYWYRQILGQKVEFLVSFYNNEISEKSEIFDDQFSVERPDGSNFTLKIRSTKLEDSAMYFCASTGGTGFYNEQFFGPGTRLTVL.